This T cell receptor (beta chain) is from a study of T cells in Graves' hyperthyroidism and ophthalmopathy. Study in general: Peripheral blood draws took place at initial diagnosis, ahead of any treatment. Study-wide points: Most thyroid clonotypes expanded above 0.001 appeared in blood too.

Per the germline V gene, CDR1 is MNHNY and CDR2 is SVGAGI (reference sequence). The CDR3 is 14 amino acids. V was pared by 2 bases and J by 2 bases, with 7 bases between. Amplified TCR beta CDR3 regions derived from RNA transcripts. When the TCR CDR3 underwent first-round RT-PCR, the HTBI primer set was used. TCRdb ran MiXCR on the multiplex PCR reads and lists one entry per CDR3 protein. The sample consists of a few hundred thousand distinct CDR3 sequences, more than 15% of them appearing once. Remarks on this clonotype: Its cognate antigen is unknown.

V gene TRBV6-6 combines with J gene TRBJ1-5, with D possibly matching TRBD1 (5 bases). The specimen was blood. This TCR came from a middle-aged woman with Graves' ophthalmopathy. The CDR3 region is CASSYGRGNQPQHF. The CDR3, as DNA: TGTGCCAGCAGTTACGGCAGGGGCAATCAGCCCCAGCATTTT.